This T cell receptor beta chain was identified during a study of CD8 T cells in Susac syndrome. The V gene's germline CDR1 is SGHRS and CDR2 YFSETQ. V lost 0 bases to trimming and J lost 0 bases, with 12 bases between them. The length of the CDR3 is 16 residues. Roughly 0.45 to 1 ug RNA was reverse transcribed with random hexamers. TCRdb reprocessed the immunoSEQ multiplex PCR reads with MiXCR, giving one entry per CDR3 protein. The data contain about 200,000 distinct CDR3 sequences, nearly 95% of them singletons. Material: CD4+ T cells from PBMCs. The sequence was obtained from a human donor with multiple sclerosis. The chain combines TRBV5-1 with TRBJ1-1; a weak D match, TRBD1 (5 bases). CDR3 sequence reads: CASSLGMAGMNTEAFF. The DNA of the CDR3 is TGCGCCAGCAGCTTGGGAATGGCAGGGATGAACACTGAAGCTTTCTTT.